A selection of T cell receptor beta chains follows, all from one sample in a study of shared clonotypes between healthy human individuals. The protocol was immunoSEQ multiplex PCR, while the TCRdb copy is restricted to in-frame clones and leaves out a portion. The sample carries millions of clones, approximately 94% recorded once. Material: naive CD4+ T cells sorted from blood. All receptors derive from a man in his late teens or twenties in good health. Each CDR3 is given with its conserved first and last residue. D genes are given only for firm matches. Clone size, where shown, is once, few, many, or a class for clones that have expanded.

>TRBV18|TRBJ1-3|NA|16|TRBD1
TGTGCCAGCTCACCCGGGACAGGGAGAGCTGGAAACACCATATATTTT
CASSPGTGRAGNTIYF
>TRBV7-6|TRBJ2-5|NA|15|NA
TGTGCCAGCAGCTCCCTGGCGGGAAGCGGGGAGACCCAGTACTTC
CASSSLAGSGETQYF
>TRBV5-4|TRBJ1-4|NA|18|TRBD1
TGTGCCAGCAGCTTGGTGGGGGGGACAGGGGCTGAGAATGAAAAACTGTTTTTT
CASSLVGGTGAENEKLFF
>TRBV4-2|TRBJ1-4|NA|15|NA
TGTGCCAGCAGCCAAGAGTGGGGGCGCGATGAAAAACTGTTTTTT
CASSQEWGRDEKLFF
>TRBV10-3|TRBJ2-1|NA|15|NA
TGTGCCATCAGTGGTTCGGCGGACTCCTACAATGAGCAGTTCTTC
CAISGSADSYNEQFF
>TRBV2|TRBJ2-2|NA|14|NA
TGTGCCAGCAGTGAAGTGGGACCGAACGGGGAGCTGTTTTTT
CASSEVGPNGELFF
>TRBV7-6|TRBJ2-7|NA|12|NA
TGTGCCAGCAGCATTCAGCCCTACGAGCAGTACTTC
CASSIQPYEQYF
>TRBV6-1|TRBJ1-2|NA|12|NA
TGTGCCAGCAGCCCGGGGCCCTATGGCTACACCTTC
CASSPGPYGYTF
>TRBV5-8|TRBJ1-5|NA|15|TRBD1
TGTGCCAGCAGCCTGGGGACAGTGCTTGATCAGCCCCAGCATTTT
CASSLGTVLDQPQHF
>TRBV9|TRBJ1-2|NA|12|NA
TGTGCCAGCAGCGGGAACGGGTGGGGCTACACCTTC
CASSGNGWGYTF
>TRBV6-4|TRBJ2-6|once|18|TRBD2
TGTGCCAGCGCTAGCGGGACTAACCCCAACTCTGGGGCCAACGTCCTGACTTTC
CASASGTNPNSGANVLTF
>TRBV7-2|TRBJ2-7|NA|15|TRBD2
TGTGCCAGCAGCTTGCCCACTAGCGGACGCTACGAGCAGTACTTC
CASSLPTSGRYEQYF
>TRBV28|TRBJ2-7|NA|14|TRBD1
TGTGCCAGCAGGGGGACAGGGGGTTCCTACGAGCAGTACTTC
CASRGTGGSYEQYF
>TRBV10-3|TRBJ2-7|NA|11|NA
TGTGCCACGGAGGGCTCCTACGAGCAGTACTTC
CATEGSYEQYF
>TRBV11-2|TRBJ1-2|NA|15|NA
TGTGCCAGCAGCTTAGAGGCAGGGGACTTCTATGGCTACACCTTC
CASSLEAGDFYGYTF
>TRBV10-3|TRBJ2-3|once|13|NA
TGTGCCATCAGGGGACTCGACACAGATACGCAGTATTTT
CAIRGLDTDTQYF
>TRBV29-1|TRBJ1-2|NA|13|TRBD1
TGCAGCGTTGGACCGACAGGGCGCTATGGCTACACCTTC
CSVGPTGRYGYTF
>TRBV6-4|TRBJ2-3|NA|17|TRBD2
TGTGCCAGCAGCCTTACTAGCGGGGGTTCCTTCACAGATACGCAGTATTTT
CASSLTSGGSFTDTQYF
>TRBV11-3|TRBJ2-5|NA|20|TRBD2
TGTGCCAGCAGCTCGGGACAACGACTAGCGGATGTCGACTTCCAAGAGACCCAGTACTTC
CASSSGQRLADVDFQETQYF
>TRBV10-2|TRBJ1-4|once|12|NA
TGCGCCACCTCCTTAGGGATCGAAAAACTGTTTTTT
CATSLGIEKLFF
>TRBV5-1|TRBJ2-3|NA|16|TRBD1
TGCGCCAGCAGCTACCTGGTACAGGGGATCACAGATACGCAGTATTTT
CASSYLVQGITDTQYF
>TRBV7-9|TRBJ2-3|NA|17|NA
TGTGCCAGCAGCTTATTGGCACGGGAGTTCGCCACAGATACGCAGTATTTT
CASSLLAREFATDTQYF
>TRBV5-6|TRBJ2-7|NA|16|TRBD1
TGTGCCAGCAGCCCACTAGGACAGGGGATAACCTACGAGCAGTACTTC
CASSPLGQGITYEQYF
>TRBV7-2|TRBJ2-1|NA|16|NA
TGTGCCAGCAGCTTAGGTGGAGGGGAGTCCTACAATGAGCAGTTCTTC
CASSLGGGESYNEQFF
>TRBV13|TRBJ2-7|NA|13|NA
TGTGCCAGCAGCTTAAAGGCAGGGGACGAGCAGTACTTC
CASSLKAGDEQYF
>TRBV13|TRBJ2-1|NA|12|NA
TGTGCCAGCAGCTCAATCTTGAGTGAGCAGTTCTTC
CASSSILSEQFF
>TRBV7-9|TRBJ2-2|NA|14|NA
TGTGCCAGCAGCTTAGTTGGCAGCACCGGGGAGCTGTTTTTT
CASSLVGSTGELFF
>TRBV19|TRBJ1-5|NA|12|NA
TGTGCCACCATGGGGGGGGGTCAGCCCCAGCATTTT
CATMGGGQPQHF